Below, 22 T cell receptor beta chains from the same sample are listed, as sequenced in a study of response to subunit inactivated influenza vaccine. Each CDR3 protein gets one entry after TCRdb re-called the RT-PCR reads with MiXCR. There are about 240,000 distinct CDR3 sequences in the sample; 10% to 15% occur only once, and approximately 8.3% lies in the top ten. The input for sequencing was non-naive T cells sorted from PBMCs, taken around 14 days before vaccination. These receptors came from a man aged 50 or older who received an inactivated influenza vaccine.

V is TRBV4-3 and J is TRBJ1-1; a weak D match, TRBD1 (6 bases). V lost 2 bases and J 1 base, leaving 11 bases between the germline ends. Germline assignment: CDR1 LGHNA and CDR2 YSLEER. This CDR3 contains 15 residues. The CDR3 loop reads CASSQTLGANTEAFF. CDR3 nucleotides: TGCGCCAGCAGCCAAACCTTGGGGGCGAACACTGAAGCTTTCTTT.

V gene TRBV5-1 combines with J gene TRBJ2-5; 8 positions match TRBD1. The CDR3 totals 15 residues. The V gene end was trimmed by 0 bases and the J gene end by 5 bases; junction bases not matched to a gene: 6. The V gene's germline CDR1 is SGHRS and CDR2 YFSETQ. The CDR3 DNA sequence: TGCGCCAGCAGCTTGGGGCAGGGGGCTGCGGAGACCCAGTACTTC. The encoded protein is CASSLGQGAAETQYF.

This clonotype was seen more than once but under ten times. V gene TRBV3-1 combines with J gene TRBJ2-7; D uncertain. V gave up 5 bases and J gave up 5 bases, with 7 bases separating them. In germline, CDR1 is LGHDT, CDR2 YNNKEL (reference sequence). There are 11 residues in the CDR3. CDR3 sequence: CASSTYHEQYF. The CDR3 DNA reads TGTGCCAGCAGCACTTACCACGAGCAGTACTTC.

The V gene is TRBV6-2 or TRBV6-3, the J gene TRBJ2-4, with no clear D. The germline V and J ends were trimmed by 5 bases and 13 bases, with 18 bases remaining between them. The CDR3 spans 13 residues. Germline V gene data show CDR1 as MNHEY and CDR2 as SVGEGT. For the CDR3, the DNA is TGTGCCAGCAGTATGGTCGACATTTTCCACCAGTACTTC. This gives the protein CASSMVDIFHQYF.

This clonotype came up a few times. V is TRBV6-1 and J is TRBJ1-6; D gene uncertain. Trimming shortened V by 6 bases and J by 0 bases, and 15 bases separated the two germline ends. Germline V lookup: CDR1 MNHNS, CDR2 SASEGT. CDR3 size: 17 residues. CDR3 sequence reads: CASSPDLRSSYNSPLHF. For the CDR3, the DNA is TGTGCCAGCAGCCCGGACTTAAGGAGCTCCTATAATTCACCCCTCCACTTT.

With respect to this clonotype: A much larger clone lies a single base off, so this may be a read error. This chain links TRBV12-3 or TRBV12-4 with TRBJ2-7; 8 nucleotides line up with TRBD2. With 6 bases clipped from V and 2 bases from J, the junction kept 6 bases outside the gene matches. The CDR3 sequence is 14 residues long. The CDR3: CASSPGLGTYEQYF. Written as DNA, the CDR3 is TGTGCCAGCAGCCCGGGACTAGGGACCTACGAGCAGTACTTC.

In this sample, this clonotype turned up many times. The J gene is TRBJ1-4, the V gene TRBV7-6; the match to TRBD1 covers 7 bases. Germline lookup yields CDR1 SGHVS and CDR2 FNYEAQ. V lost 0 bases and J lost 1; bases outside the gene matches: 2. The CDR3 is 16 amino acids. CDR3 residues: CASSLAYRGTNEKLFF. CDR3 nucleotides: TGTGCCAGCAGCTTAGCCTACAGGGGAACTAATGAAAAACTGTTTTTT.

This clonotype showed up many times. J is TRBJ1-5 and V is TRBV24-1, with TRBD1 matching over 7 bases. The CDR3 spans 14 residues. Unmatched junction bases numbered 5, after V lost 3 bases and J lost 7 bases. The germline V gene has CDR1 KGHDR and CDR2 SFDVKD. CDR3 in amino acids: CATSDTTGPQPQHF. DNA of the CDR3: TGTGCCACCAGTGATACGACAGGGCCCCAGCCCCAGCATTTT.

There are many counts of this clonotype. The rearrangement links TRBV7-2 to TRBJ1-3; no firm D call. The germline V gene has CDR1 SGHTA and CDR2 FQGNSA. The CDR3 is 13 residues long. The V and J ends lost 2 bases and 4 bases respectively, with 6 bases between them. The CDR3 reads CASSLKRGNTIYF. In DNA, the CDR3 is TGTGCCAGCAGCTTAAAAAGGGGAAACACCATATATTTT.

This clonotype was counted ten times or more. The gene calls are TRBV7-9 and TRBJ2-7, with TRBD1 identical over 7 bases. This CDR3 is 15 amino acids long. Germline V CDR1 and CDR2: SEHNR, FQNEAQ (reference sequence). Germline trimming cut 1 base from V and 3 bases from J; bases unmatched to any gene: 6. Here the CDR3 DNA reads TGTGCCAGCAGCTTAGGATTCGCAGGGGGCTACGAGCAGTACTTC. Protein: CASSLGFAGGYEQYF.

The chain couples TRBV7-8 to TRBJ1-1, with no clear D. Germline lookup yields CDR1 SGHVS and CDR2 FQNEAQ. Trimming pared 5 bases from V and 10 bases from J, leaving 17 bases between. The CDR3 is made up of 13 amino acids. The CDR3 DNA reads as TGTGCCAGCAGCCTACTATCAGACGGAGGAGCTTTCTTT. It translates to CASSLLSDGGAFF.

The sample holds a few counts of this clonotype. This rearrangement joins TRBV7-9 to TRBJ2-6; D unresolved. With 6 bases removed from V and 4 bases from J, the gap between germline ends came to 13 bases. Germline V gene data show CDR1 as SEHNR and CDR2 as FQNEAQ (reference sequence). CDR3 length: 15 residues. CDR3 bases: TGTGCCAGCAGTCCAACCCGTGGCGGGGCCAACGTCCTGACTTTC. Encoded protein: CASSPTRGGANVLTF.

The chain has TRBV20-1 and TRBJ2-3; 11 positions agree with TRBD2. The CDR3 runs to 17 residues. With V trimmed by 0 bases and J by 2 bases, 7 bases remained unmatched. The germline V gene encodes CDR1 DFQATT and CDR2 SNEGSKA (reference sequence). The CDR3 sequence: CSARDGLAGRNTDTQYF. CDR3 nucleotides: TGCAGTGCTAGAGATGGACTAGCGGGTCGTAACACAGATACGCAGTATTTT.

This clonotype has ten or more counts. The chain joins TRBV6-2 or TRBV6-3 to TRBJ2-1; a possible D gene is TRBD1 (6 bases). Germline lookup yields CDR1 MNHEY and CDR2 SVGEGT. V lost 7 bases and J 5 bases, leaving 24 bases between the germline ends. There are 17 residues in the CDR3. Here the CDR3 DNA reads TGTGCCAGCATCCCCTCCGGGATAGGGGGTGGCCACAATGAGCAGTTCTTC. Its protein is CASIPSGIGGGHNEQFF.

The V and J genes are TRBV20-1 and TRBJ2-7; 9 nucleotides line up with TRBD1. This CDR3 has 15 amino acids. With V trimmed by 5 bases and J by 6 bases, 14 bases remained unmatched. Per the germline V gene, CDR1 is DFQATT and CDR2 is SNEGSKA (reference sequence). The CDR3 is CSAQGQGTPRSEQYF. Written as DNA, the CDR3 is TGCAGTGCTCAGGGACAGGGAACTCCGCGATCCGAGCAGTACTTC.

The chain has TRBV19 and TRBJ1-2; D uncertain. The CDR3 runs 15 residues. Germline V gene lookup returns CDR1 LNHDA and CDR2 SQIVND (reference sequence). V was trimmed by 6 bases and J by 8 bases, leaving 22 bases between them. The CDR3, as DNA: TGTGCCAGTAGCAACCTTGAAAGGACGCTTGGAGGCTACACCTTC. Residues: CASSNLERTLGGYTF.

This clonotype showed up many times. The J gene is TRBJ2-4, the V gene TRBV15, with a possible D match to TRBD2 (5 bases). Germline V lookup: CDR1 LNHNV, CDR2 YYDKDF (reference sequence). Trimming pared 6 bases from V and 5 bases from J, leaving 11 bases between. The CDR3 is 13 residues long. The CDR3 loop is CATSAGNQNIQYF. The CDR3 region has the DNA TGTGCCACCAGTGCCGGGAATCAAAACATTCAGTACTTC. Full variable domain (outside the CDR3, taken from reference TRBV15 and TRBJ2-4): DAMVIQNPRYQVTQFGKPVTLSCSQTLNHNVMYWYQQKSSQAPKLLFHYYDKDFNNEADTPDNFQSRRPNTSFCFLDIRSPGLGDTAMYLCATSAGNQNIQYFGAGTRLSVL.

The gene calls are TRBV28 and TRBJ2-5; the D is unclear. The CDR3 sequence is 14 residues long. Trimming took 1 base from V and 3 from J, leaving 9 bases between them. The V gene's germline CDR1 is MDHEN and CDR2 SYDVKM. The CDR3 bases are TGTGCCAGCAGTTTATTGACCGGTAAAGAGACCCAGTACTTC. Its translation is CASSLLTGKETQYF.

The V gene is TRBV15, the J gene TRBJ2-5; 10 bases map to TRBD2. The trim removed 5 bases at V and 2 bases at J, leaving 2 bases unmatched. The germline CDR1 and CDR2 sequences are LNHNV and YYDKDF (reference sequence). The CDR3 spans 14 residues. CDR3 sequence: CATSAGLAQETQYF. In nucleotides, the CDR3 is TGTGCCACCAGCGCGGGACTAGCGCAAGAGACCCAGTACTTC.

This sequence joins TRBV7-8 and TRBJ2-7, with 12 bases lining up with TRBD1. V lost 5 bases and J lost 2; bases outside the gene matches: 19. CDR1 is SGHVS and CDR2 is FQNEAQ in the germline V gene. CDR3 size: 20 residues. The CDR3: CASSPSTGQGAFGATYEQYF. Here the CDR3 DNA reads TGTGCCAGCAGCCCCAGTACGGGACAGGGGGCCTTCGGGGCAACCTACGAGCAGTACTTC.

This clonotype was found a few times. J is TRBJ2-7 and V is TRBV5-1; the D gene is possibly TRBD1 (6 bases). The CDR3 extends over 15 amino acids. The germline CDR1 and CDR2 sequences are SGHRS and YFSETQ. V was trimmed by 4 bases and J by 4 bases, leaving 18 bases between them. The CDR3 DNA reads as TGCGCCAGCAGCCGAGATACCGGGACACAATACGAGCAGTACTTC. This encodes CASSRDTGTQYEQYF. Based on the CDR3 plus reference TRBV5-1 and TRBJ2-7, the full variable domain is KAGVTQTPRYLIKTRGQQVTLSCSPISGHRSVSWYQQTPGQGLQFLFEYFSETQRNKGNFPGRFSGRQFSNSRSEMNVSTLELGDSALYLCASSRDTGTQYEQYFGPGTRLTVT.

This clonotype was recorded many times. The gene calls are TRBV6-1 and TRBJ1-5; a weak D match, TRBD1 (6 bases). The germline gives CDR1 MNHNS, CDR2 SASEGT. The V end lost 5 bases, the J end lost 3 bases, and 14 bases lay between the germline ends. The CDR3 consists of 15 residues. CDR3 sequence (DNA): TGTGCCAGCAGTCCGGAACAGGGACCCAATCAGCCCCAGCATTTT. This sequence encodes CASSPEQGPNQPQHF.